Listed below are T cell receptor beta chains from one sample, sequenced in a study of CD8 T cells in Susac syndrome. MiXCR, applied by TCRdb to the immunoSEQ multiplex PCR reads, yields one record per CDR3 protein. The sample gives under 150,000 distinct CDR3 sequences, approximately 94% of which show up once; over 0.1% is in the top ten. The sequenced sample was CD4+ T cells from PBMCs. These receptor sequences come from a human donor with multiple sclerosis. Both conserved end residues are part of each CDR3. A D gene is named only where the DNA matches it firmly. Clone size appears in some rows only: once, few, many, or a class for an expanded clone.

-	-	TRBV7-2	TRBJ2-7	CASSLYGVAYEQYF	TGTGCCAGCAGCTTATATGGGGTCGCCTACGAGCAGTACTTC
-	-	TRBV2	TRBJ2-2	CASSGRGGGTGELFF	TGTGCCAGCAGTGGGCGGGGAGGTGGTACCGGGGAGCTGTTTTTT
-	TRBD1	TRBV9	TRBJ1-1	CASSARDSEAFF	TGTGCCAGCAGCGCCCGGGACAGTGAAGCTTTCTTT
-	TRBD1	TRBV7-2	TRBJ1-5	CASSPDRGRLQPQHF	TGTGCCAGCAGCCCGGACAGGGGGCGCTTGCAGCCCCAGCATTTT
-	TRBD1	TRBV18	TRBJ1-2	CASSPPGQGAINGYTF	TGTGCCAGCTCACCACCGGGACAGGGGGCGATTAACGGCTACACCTTC
-	TRBD2	TRBV3-1	TRBJ2-5	CASSGTSGAPVLQETQYF	TGTGCCAGCAGCGGGACTAGCGGGGCCCCGGTCCTCCAAGAGACCCAGTACTTC
once	-	TRBV12-5	TRBJ1-1	CASGGGPNTEAFF	TGTGCTAGTGGCGGCGGCCCGAACACTGAAGCTTTCTTT
once	-	TRBV28	TRBJ2-7	CASLRDTYEQYF	TGTGCCAGCCTCAGGGACACCTACGAGCAGTACTTC
-	TRBD1	TRBV7-9	TRBJ1-2	CASSSETGSYGYTF	TGTGCCAGCAGCTCTGAGACAGGGTCATATGGCTACACCTTC
-	-	TRBV14	TRBJ1-6	CASSHYGSYNSPLHF	TGTGCCAGCAGCCATTATGGCTCCTATAATTCACCCCTCCACTTT
-	-	TRBV2	TRBJ1-6	CASSAQLSPLHF	TGTGCCAGCAGTGCCCAGCTATCACCCCTCCACTTT
-	-	TRBV12-3/TRBV12-4	TRBJ1-1	CASDSGANTEAFF	TGTGCCAGTGACAGCGGGGCGAACACTGAAGCTTTCTTT
-	TRBD1	TRBV7-9	TRBJ2-5	CASSTRQGMRETQYF	TGTGCCAGCAGCACTCGACAGGGGATGCGAGAGACCCAGTACTTC
-	-	TRBV12-5	TRBJ1-2	CASGATHYHGYTF	TGTGCTAGTGGTGCCACCCACTACCATGGCTACACCTTC